The 6 T cell receptor beta chains in this list originate from one sample, sequenced in a study of immune reconstitution after stem cell transplant in scleroderma. One entry per CDR3 protein results from TCRdb running MiXCR on the RT-PCR reads. The sample holds thousands of distinct CDR3 sequences, approximately 8.5% seen once. The specimen was collected before or after autologous hematopoietic stem cell transplantation (not recorded which). The receptors derive from a male donor with systemic sclerosis.

Relative to its sample, this clonotype is medium-sized. The V and J genes are TRBV28 and TRBJ2-1, with 7 bases that match TRBD2. CDR3 length: 14 amino acids. With 8 bases clipped from V and 7 bases from J, the junction kept 11 bases outside the gene matches. The germline V gene has CDR1 MDHEN and CDR2 SYDVKM. CDR3 in amino acids: CASRWGRARNEQFF. Here the CDR3 DNA reads TGTGCCAGCCGGTGGGGGAGGGCGAGGAATGAGCAGTTCTTC. Using reference TRBV28 and TRBJ2-1 for the parts outside the CDR3, the full variable domain is DVKVTQSSRYLVKRTGEKVFLECVQDMDHENMFWYRQDPGLGLRLIYFSYDVKMKEKGDIPEGYSVSREKKERFSLILESASTNQTSMYLCASRWGRARNEQFFGPGTRLTVL.

The chain has TRBV27 and TRBJ2-7; D is undetermined. Trimming stripped 5 bases from V and 0 bases from J, with 5 bases between. Per the germline V gene, CDR1 is MNHEY and CDR2 is SMNVEV (reference sequence). The CDR3 consists of 12 residues. CDR3 sequence (DNA): TGTGCCAGCAGTCCCTCCTCCTACGAGCAGTACTTC. Translation: CASSPSSYEQYF.

The chain carries TRBV5-1 and TRBJ2-7, with D possibly being TRBD2 (6 bases). CDR3 length equals 15 residues. CDR1 and CDR2 (germline): SGHRS, YFSETQ. V was shortened by 0 bases and J by 6 bases, with 16 bases between the two germline ends. For the CDR3, the DNA is TGCGCCAGCAGCTTGGCCGGAGGGTTCGGCCTCGAGCAGTACTTC. Amino acids: CASSLAGGFGLEQYF. The complete variable domain, with remaining parts taken from reference TRBV5-1 and TRBJ2-7, reads KAGVTQTPRYLIKTRGQQVTLSCSPISGHRSVSWYQQTPGQGLQFLFEYFSETQRNKGNFPGRFSGRQFSNSRSEMNVSTLELGDSALYLCASSLAGGFGLEQYFGPGTRLTVT.

The V gene is TRBV5-1, the J gene TRBJ1-3; D unclear. V lost 4 bases, J lost 0 bases, and 14 bases lay in between. Germline CDR1 reads SGHRS; CDR2 reads YFSETQ. CDR3 length: 16 amino acids. The CDR3 spells CASSTDPSSSGNTIYF. The CDR3 region has the DNA TGCGCCAGCAGCACGGACCCTTCGAGCTCTGGAAACACCATATATTTT.

The chain has TRBV12-3 or TRBV12-4 and TRBJ1-5, with D tentatively TRBD1 (6 bases). The CDR3 spans 15 residues. V lost 5 bases to trimming and J lost 6 bases, with 17 bases between them. CDR3 sequence reads: CASSPLGRGSQPQHF. CDR3 bases: TGTGCCAGCAGTCCTTTGGGGAGGGGGAGTCAGCCCCAGCATTTT.

This rearrangement joins TRBV29-1 to TRBJ2-1; 13 nucleotides match TRBD2. Germline V gene sequence: CDR1 SQVTM, CDR2 ANQGSEA. The J segment lost 7 bases and the V segment lost 8 bases, leaving 2 bases of the junction unmatched. The CDR3 loop spans 12 amino acids. CDR3 DNA sequence: TGCAGCTCGGGACTAGCGGGAAATGAGCAGTTCTTC. Translated: CSSGLAGNEQFF.